This TCR beta chain was sequenced for a study of blood T cell repertoires in COVID-19. Study-wide context: Some COVID-19 samples were acute and others convalescent; all came from the United States, Italy and Spain.

As originally analysed: Estimated nucleated cell counts came from reference gene primer amplification. Libraries were prepared by immunoSEQ multiplex PCR; TCRdb keeps only in-frame clonotypes and omits some of them. The DNA gave D and trimming, while V, J and clone size come from that table. Of about 130,000 clones listed, about four fifths are singletons. Seattle patients were enrolled during active infection and followed longitudinally. The germline CDR1 and CDR2 sequences are SGHDT and YYEEEE. The trim removed 5 bases at V and 1 base at J, leaving 6 bases unmatched. The CDR3 is made up of 15 amino acids.

The sequenced material came from peripheral blood. This TCR was recovered from a woman in her 70s with COVID-19, enrolled during active disease. This rearrangement joins TRBV5-6 to TRBJ1-2, with TRBD1 identical over 9 bases. CDR3 DNA: TGTGCCAGCAGATGGGGACAGGGAGGTAACTATGGCTACACCTTC. It yields the protein CASRWGQGGNYGYTF.